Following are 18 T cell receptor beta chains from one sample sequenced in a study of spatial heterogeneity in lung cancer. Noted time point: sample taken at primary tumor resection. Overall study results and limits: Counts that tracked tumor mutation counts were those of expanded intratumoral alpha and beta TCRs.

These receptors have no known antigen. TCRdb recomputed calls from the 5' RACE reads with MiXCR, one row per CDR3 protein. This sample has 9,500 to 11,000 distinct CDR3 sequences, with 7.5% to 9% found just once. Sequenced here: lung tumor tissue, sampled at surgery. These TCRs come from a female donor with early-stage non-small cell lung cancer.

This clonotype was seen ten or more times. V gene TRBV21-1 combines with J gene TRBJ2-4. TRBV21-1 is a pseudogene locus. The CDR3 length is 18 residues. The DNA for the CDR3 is TGTGCCAGCAGCAGGTCCTTGAGTAGGGTCCTAGCCAAAAACATTCAGTACTTC. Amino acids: CASSRSLSRVLAKNIQYF.

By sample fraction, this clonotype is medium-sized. CDR3 in DNA: TGTGCCAGCACTAGGGCCGGTCCCCTCCACTTT. The encoded protein is CASTRAGPLHF. The rearrangement joins TRBV2 to TRBJ1-6; D not certain. Trimming pared 7 bases from V and 13 bases from J, leaving 11 bases between. The CDR3 is made up of 11 amino acids. Germline V gene sequence: CDR1 SNHLY, CDR2 FYNNEI. The entire variable domain, with the rest obtained from reference TRBV2 and TRBJ1-6, is as follows: EPEVTQTPSHQVTQMGQEVILRCVPISNHLYFYWYRQILGQKVEFLVSFYNNEISEKSEIFDDQFSVERPDGSNFTLKIRSTKLEDSAMYFCASTRAGPLHFGNGTRLTVT.

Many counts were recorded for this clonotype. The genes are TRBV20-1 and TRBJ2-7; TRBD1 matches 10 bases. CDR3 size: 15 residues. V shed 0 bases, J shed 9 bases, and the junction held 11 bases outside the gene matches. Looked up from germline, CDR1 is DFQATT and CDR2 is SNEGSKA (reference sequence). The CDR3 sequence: CSAREADRGTLRQYF. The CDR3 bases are TGCAGTGCTAGAGAGGCGGACAGGGGGACGCTGCGGCAGTACTTC.

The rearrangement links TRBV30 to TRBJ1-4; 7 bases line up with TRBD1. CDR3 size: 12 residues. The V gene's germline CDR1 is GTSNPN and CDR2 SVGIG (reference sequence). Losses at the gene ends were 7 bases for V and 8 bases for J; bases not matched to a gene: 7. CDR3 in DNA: TGTGCCTTACAGGGGAGAGAAGAAAAACTGTTTTTT. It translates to CALQGREEKLFF.

CDR3 amino acids: CASSGGASYNEQFF. DNA for the CDR3: TGTGCCAGCAGCGGGGGGGCCTCCTACAATGAGCAGTTCTTC. The rearrangement uses TRBV6-2 or TRBV6-3 and TRBJ2-1, with 8 nucleotides matching TRBD2. V lost 6 bases to trimming and J lost 0 bases; unmatched junction nucleotides: 1. The CDR3 is 14 residues long. The germline V gene has CDR1 MNHEY and CDR2 SVGEGT.

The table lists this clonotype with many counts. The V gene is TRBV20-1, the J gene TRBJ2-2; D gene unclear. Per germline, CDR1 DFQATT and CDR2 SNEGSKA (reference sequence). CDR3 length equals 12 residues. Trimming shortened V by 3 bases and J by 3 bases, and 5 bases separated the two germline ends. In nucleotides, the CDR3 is TGCAGTGCTAGGAGCTACACCGGGGAGCTGTTTTTT. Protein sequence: CSARSYTGELFF.

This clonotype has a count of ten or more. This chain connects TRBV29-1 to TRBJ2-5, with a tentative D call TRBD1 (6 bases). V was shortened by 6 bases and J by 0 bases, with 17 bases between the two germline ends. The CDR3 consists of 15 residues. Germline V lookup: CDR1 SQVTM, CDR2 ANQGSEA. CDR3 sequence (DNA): TGCAGCGTCAAGGGGGATACCCAGAACCAAGAGACCCAGTACTTC. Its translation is CSVKGDTQNQETQYF. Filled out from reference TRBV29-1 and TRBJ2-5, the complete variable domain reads SAVISQKPSRDICQRGTSLTIQCQVDSQVTMMFWYRQQPGQSLTLIATANQGSEATYESGFVIDKFPISRPNLTFSTLTVSNMSPEDSSIYLCSVKGDTQNQETQYFGPGTRLLVL.

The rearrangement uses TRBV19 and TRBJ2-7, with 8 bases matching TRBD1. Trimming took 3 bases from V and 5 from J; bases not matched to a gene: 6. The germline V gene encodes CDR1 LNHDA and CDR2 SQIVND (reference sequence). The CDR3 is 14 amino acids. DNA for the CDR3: TGTGCCAGTAGTATGGCGGACAGGGATCACGAGCAGTACTTC. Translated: CASSMADRDHEQYF.

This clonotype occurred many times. The CDR3 nucleotides are TGTGCCAGCAGACCCCAAGGGACAGTTCCATCCTACGAGCAGTACTTC. Translated, it gives CASRPQGTVPSYEQYF. The chain links TRBV6-2 or TRBV6-3 to TRBJ2-7; 7 bases line up with TRBD1. The CDR3 runs to 16 residues. Per germline, CDR1 MNHEY and CDR2 SVGEGT. J gave up 1 base and V 6 bases, and 12 bases lay outside the gene matches.

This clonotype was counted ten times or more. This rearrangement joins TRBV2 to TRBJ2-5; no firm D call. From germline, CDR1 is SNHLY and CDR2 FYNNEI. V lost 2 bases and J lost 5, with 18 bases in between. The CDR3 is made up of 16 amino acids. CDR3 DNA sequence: TGTGCCAGCAGTGAAAGATCCGTTTCTGGGATCGAGACCCAGTACTTC. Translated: CASSERSVSGIETQYF.

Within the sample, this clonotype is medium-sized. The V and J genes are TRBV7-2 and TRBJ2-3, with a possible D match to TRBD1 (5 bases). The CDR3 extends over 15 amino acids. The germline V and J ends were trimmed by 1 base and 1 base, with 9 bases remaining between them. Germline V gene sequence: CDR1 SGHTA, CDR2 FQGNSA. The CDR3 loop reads CASSLEGRGTDTQYF. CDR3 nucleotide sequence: TGTGCCAGCAGCTTAGAAGGCAGGGGCACAGATACGCAGTATTTT.

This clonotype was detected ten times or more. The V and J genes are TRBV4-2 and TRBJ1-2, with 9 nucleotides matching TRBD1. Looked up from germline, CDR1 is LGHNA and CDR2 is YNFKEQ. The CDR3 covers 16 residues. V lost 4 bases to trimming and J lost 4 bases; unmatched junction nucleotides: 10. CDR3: CASSLTGQGLSYGYTF. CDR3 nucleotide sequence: TGTGCCAGCAGCCTCACGGGACAGGGACTGAGCTATGGCTACACCTTC.

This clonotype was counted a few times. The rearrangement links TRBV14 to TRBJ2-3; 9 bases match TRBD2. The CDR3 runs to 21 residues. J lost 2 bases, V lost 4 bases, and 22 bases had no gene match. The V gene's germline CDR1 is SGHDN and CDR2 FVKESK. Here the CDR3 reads CASSPNTASRGGLSYTDTQYF. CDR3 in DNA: TGTGCCAGCAGCCCAAATACAGCTTCGCGGGGGGGCCTCAGCTACACAGATACGCAGTATTTT. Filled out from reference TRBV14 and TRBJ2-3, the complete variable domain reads EAGVTQFPSHSVIEKGQTVTLRCDPISGHDNLYWYRRVMGKEIKFLLHFVKESKQDESGMPNNRFLAERTGGTYSTLKVQPAELEDSGVYFCASSPNTASRGGLSYTDTQYFGPGTRLTVL.

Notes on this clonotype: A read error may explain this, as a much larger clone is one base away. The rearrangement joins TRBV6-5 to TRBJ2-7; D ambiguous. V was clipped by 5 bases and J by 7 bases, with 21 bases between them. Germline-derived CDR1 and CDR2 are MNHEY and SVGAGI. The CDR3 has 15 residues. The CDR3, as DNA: TGTGCCAGCAGTCCCGTAAGCTACGCCACGAAAGAGCAGTACTTC. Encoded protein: CASSPVSYATKEQYF.

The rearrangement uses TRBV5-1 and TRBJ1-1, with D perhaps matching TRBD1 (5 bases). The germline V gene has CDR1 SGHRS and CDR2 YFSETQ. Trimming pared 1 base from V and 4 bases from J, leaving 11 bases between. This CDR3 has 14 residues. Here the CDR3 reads CASSLLSQGTEAFF. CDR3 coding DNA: TGCGCCAGCAGCTTGTTGAGTCAGGGCACTGAAGCTTTCTTT.

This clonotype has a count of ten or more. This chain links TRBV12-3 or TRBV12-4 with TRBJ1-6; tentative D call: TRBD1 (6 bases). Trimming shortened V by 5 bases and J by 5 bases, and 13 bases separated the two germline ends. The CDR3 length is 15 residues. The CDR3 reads CASSPQGIHNSPLHF. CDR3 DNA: TGTGCCAGCAGTCCTCAGGGGATCCATAATTCACCCCTCCACTTT.

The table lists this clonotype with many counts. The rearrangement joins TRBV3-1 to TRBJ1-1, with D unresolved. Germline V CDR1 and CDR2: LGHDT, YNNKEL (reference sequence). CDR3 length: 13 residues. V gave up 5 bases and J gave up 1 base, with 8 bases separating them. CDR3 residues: CASSTPGNTEAFF. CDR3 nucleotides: TGTGCCAGCAGCACGCCAGGGAACACTGAAGCTTTCTTT.

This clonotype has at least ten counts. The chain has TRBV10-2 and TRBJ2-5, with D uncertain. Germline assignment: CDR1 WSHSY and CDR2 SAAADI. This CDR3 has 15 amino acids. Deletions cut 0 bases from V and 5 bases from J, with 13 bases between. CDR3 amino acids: CASSESGIGSETQYF. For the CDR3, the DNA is TGCGCCAGCAGTGAGTCGGGGATTGGTTCCGAGACCCAGTACTTC.